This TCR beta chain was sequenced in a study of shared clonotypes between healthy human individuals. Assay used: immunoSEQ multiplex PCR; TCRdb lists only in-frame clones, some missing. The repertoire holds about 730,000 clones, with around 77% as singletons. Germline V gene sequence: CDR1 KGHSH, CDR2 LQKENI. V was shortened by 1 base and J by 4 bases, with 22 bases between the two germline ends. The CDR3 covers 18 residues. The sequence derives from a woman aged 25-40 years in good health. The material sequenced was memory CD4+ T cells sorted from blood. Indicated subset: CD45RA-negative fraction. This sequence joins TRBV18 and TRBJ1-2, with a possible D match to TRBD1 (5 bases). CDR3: CASSPRETGATFGYGYTF. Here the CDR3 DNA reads TGTGCCAGCTCACCACGGGAAACAGGAGCTACGTTTGGCTATGGCTACACCTTC.